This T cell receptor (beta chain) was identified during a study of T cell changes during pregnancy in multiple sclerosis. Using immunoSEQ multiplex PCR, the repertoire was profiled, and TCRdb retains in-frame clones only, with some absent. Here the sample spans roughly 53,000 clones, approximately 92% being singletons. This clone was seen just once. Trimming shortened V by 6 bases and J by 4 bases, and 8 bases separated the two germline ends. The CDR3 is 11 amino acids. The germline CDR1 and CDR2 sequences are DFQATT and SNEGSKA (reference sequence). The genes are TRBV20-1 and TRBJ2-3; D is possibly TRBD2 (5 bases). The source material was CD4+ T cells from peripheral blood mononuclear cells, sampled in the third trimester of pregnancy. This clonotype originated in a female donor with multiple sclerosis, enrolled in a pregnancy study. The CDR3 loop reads CSAPGADTQYF. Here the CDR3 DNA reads TGCAGTGCCCCCGGGGCAGATACGCAGTATTTT.